This passage covers 26 T cell receptor beta chains from one sample sequenced in a study of shared clonotypes between healthy human individuals. TCRdb's table, derived via immunoSEQ multiplex PCR, lists solely in-frame clones and lacks some. This table holds 450,000 to 650,000 clones, around 77% found once. The sequenced sample consisted of PBMCs. These receptors were collected from a woman aged 35 to 49 in good health. Some clones in this sample may be carry-over from other donors' samples.

The genes are TRBV30 and TRBJ2-6; no firm D call. Trimming left V 1 base short and J 1 base short, with 5 bases between. The CDR3 runs 14 residues. Germline V gene lookup returns CDR1 GTSNPN and CDR2 SVGIG (reference sequence). This chain's CDR3 is CAWSDLSGANVLTF. For the CDR3, the DNA is TGTGCCTGGAGTGATCTTTCTGGGGCCAACGTCCTGACTTTC.

The gene calls are TRBV30 and TRBJ2-3; 10 bases agree with TRBD2. V shed 5 bases, J shed 5 bases, and the junction held 10 bases outside the gene matches. Germline V gives CDR1 GTSNPN, CDR2 SVGIG (reference sequence). There are 15 residues in the CDR3. The CDR3 sequence is CAWPHGASGRDTQYF. The CDR3 nucleotides are TGTGCCTGGCCCCACGGGGCTAGCGGGAGAGATACGCAGTATTTT.

The chain carries TRBV7-9 and TRBJ2-1; TRBD1 matches at 7 bases. This CDR3 is built from 14 residues. The germline V gene encodes CDR1 SEHNR and CDR2 FQNEAQ (reference sequence). Trimming cost V 4 bases and J 5 bases; bases outside gene matches: 5. The DNA for the CDR3 is TGTGCCAGCAGCTCCGACAGGGACGACAATGAGCAGTTCTTC. Its protein product is CASSSDRDDNEQFF.

V usage is TRBV5-1 and J usage is TRBJ2-7, with D perhaps TRBD2 (6 bases). V lost 1 base and J lost 7, with 9 bases in between. CDR1 is SGHRS and CDR2 is YFSETQ in the germline V gene. The CDR3 has 12 residues. CDR3 region: CASSLTSREQYF. The CDR3 nucleotides read TGCGCCAGCAGCTTGACTAGCCGGGAGCAGTACTTC.

This chain joins TRBV27 and TRBJ2-5; the D gene is possibly TRBD1 (5 bases). This CDR3 is 15 amino acids long. Trimming took 5 bases from V and 7 from J, leaving 20 bases between them. Germline CDR1 is MNHEY and CDR2 is SMNVEV (reference sequence). This chain's CDR3 is CASSDIRASMVTQYF. The CDR3 bases are TGTGCCAGCAGTGACATCAGGGCTTCGATGGTGACCCAGTACTTC.

The rearrangement joins TRBV18 to TRBJ1-4, with D possibly matching TRBD1 (5 bases). Germline V gene data show CDR1 as KGHSH and CDR2 as LQKENI. V was trimmed by 7 bases and J by 7 bases, leaving 22 bases between them. The CDR3 is 16 residues long. This CDR3 is CASCRDRGAWSEKLFF. The CDR3 DNA sequence: TGTGCCAGCTGTCGGGACCGCGGGGCTTGGAGTGAAAAACTGTTTTTT.

The chain uses TRBV6-1 and TRBJ2-1, with D possibly TRBD2 on 5 matching bases. V was cut by 0 bases and J by 3 bases, with 15 bases left in between. CDR3 length equals 17 residues. The germline V gene has CDR1 MNHNS and CDR2 SASEGT. CDR3 sequence reads: CASSEARGSKVYNEQFF. The CDR3 DNA is TGTGCCAGCAGTGAAGCGCGTGGGAGTAAAGTCTACAATGAGCAGTTCTTC.

This clone appeared a single time. The chain couples TRBV11-2 to TRBJ2-7; 8 nucleotides align to TRBD2. This CDR3 is built from 14 residues. Germline trimming cut 5 bases from V and 3 bases from J; bases unmatched to any gene: 6. CDR1 is SGHAT and CDR2 is FQNNGV in the germline V gene. DNA of the CDR3: TGTGCCAGCAGCCCCAACGGGGGGGGCTACGAGCAGTACTTC. Protein product: CASSPNGGGYEQYF.

In the case of this clone: This may stem from a read error, because a much larger clone lies one nucleotide away. The V and J genes are TRBV10-3 and TRBJ2-2; D possibly corresponds to TRBD2 (6 bases). The CDR3 spans 14 residues. V was trimmed by 8 bases and J by 5 bases, leaving 15 bases between them. The V gene's germline CDR1 is ENHRY and CDR2 SYGVKD. The CDR3 DNA is TGTGCCATCGCGTCTCCGGGGGTTACCGGGGAGCTGTTTTTT. Protein: CAIASPGVTGELFF.

This chain uses TRBV29-1 with TRBJ2-1; 9 bases map to TRBD1. Germline CDR1 reads SQVTM; CDR2 reads ANQGSEA. There are 16 residues in the CDR3. V lost 4 bases to trimming and J lost 5 bases; unmatched junction nucleotides: 12. DNA for the CDR3: TGCAGCGTTGGTCGCAAAGGGACAGGGCGAAACAATGAGCAGTTCTTC. Translating gives CSVGRKGTGRNNEQFF.

The chain uses TRBV2 and TRBJ2-7, with D perhaps given as TRBD1 or TRBD2 (5 bases each). CDR3 size: 14 residues. Germline loops: CDR1 SNHLY, CDR2 FYNNEI. Trimming shortened V by 6 bases and J by 3 bases, and 15 bases separated the two germline ends. In DNA, the CDR3 is TGTGCCAGCAGAGACGCCGGGGCCAACTACGAGCAGTACTTC. Translated, it gives CASRDAGANYEQYF.

The rearrangement uses TRBV4-2 and TRBJ2-3; 7 bases align to TRBD2. Germline V gives CDR1 LGHNA, CDR2 YNFKEQ. Germline trimming cut 4 bases from V and 0 bases from J; bases unmatched to any gene: 10. CDR3 length: 17 residues. The CDR3 loop reads CASSPNAAGASTDTQYF. The CDR3 coding sequence is TGTGCCAGCAGCCCCAATGCCGCGGGAGCTAGCACAGATACGCAGTATTTT.

V gene TRBV28 combines with J gene TRBJ1-1; TRBD1 agrees at 10 bases. This CDR3 region has 14 residues. V was clipped by 6 bases and J by 1 base; unmatched bases: 2. Germline CDR1 and CDR2: MDHEN and SYDVKM. This CDR3 reads CASRWTGGNTEAFF. CDR3 bases: TGTGCCAGCAGGTGGACAGGGGGGAACACTGAAGCTTTCTTT.

This clone has a single count. This chain links TRBV6-1 with TRBJ1-4, with 9 bases identical to TRBD1. The trim removed 6 bases at V and 6 bases at J, leaving 5 bases unmatched. Germline CDR1 reads MNHNS; CDR2 reads SASEGT. The length of the CDR3 is 14 residues. The CDR3 DNA is TGTGCCAGCAGCCCCGGGACAGGGTATGAAAAACTGTTTTTT. This codes for CASSPGTGYEKLFF.

This chain links TRBV28 with TRBJ2-6; D not certain. The length of the CDR3 is 13 residues. Trimming pared 10 bases from V and 3 bases from J, leaving 10 bases between. The germline V gene encodes CDR1 MDHEN and CDR2 SYDVKM. The CDR3 here is CATTRRGANVLTF. The DNA of the CDR3 is TGTGCCACCACCAGACGTGGGGCCAACGTCCTGACTTTC.

This clone turned up a few times. The chain employs TRBV15 and TRBJ2-7; D possibly corresponds to TRBD2 (6 bases). Germline CDR1 is LNHNV and CDR2 is YYDKDF (reference sequence). The CDR3 spans 13 residues. Trimming cost V 1 base and J 5 bases, with 9 bases left between them. CDR3 sequence reads: CATSRGWGDEQYF. In DNA form, the CDR3 reads TGTGCCACCAGCAGAGGCTGGGGGGACGAGCAGTACTTC.

This clone was recorded many times. The chain carries TRBV19 and TRBJ1-1; tentative D call: TRBD1 (5 bases). V was trimmed by 6 bases and J by 0 bases, leaving 11 bases between them. Germline CDR1 reads LNHDA; CDR2 reads SQIVND (reference sequence). This CDR3 is built from 14 residues. The CDR3 sequence: CASRIGGVNTEAFF. The CDR3 DNA follows: TGTGCCAGTAGAATTGGAGGGGTGAACACTGAAGCTTTCTTT.

The chain links TRBV19 to TRBJ2-5, with TRBD2 identical over 8 bases. CDR3 length: 15 amino acids. Looked up from germline, CDR1 is LNHDA and CDR2 is SQIVND (reference sequence). The V and J ends lost 5 bases and 4 bases, in that order; junction bases with no gene match: 9. DNA for the CDR3: TGTGCCAGTAGTGCCTCCGGGACTAGACGAGAGACCCAGTACTTC. Translating it yields CASSASGTRRETQYF.

This clone was recorded once. The chain recombines TRBV5-5 with TRBJ2-7, with D maybe TRBD2 (6 bases). V was cut by 0 bases and J by 2 bases, with 12 bases left in between. The CDR3 spans 15 residues. CDR1 and CDR2 from the germline V gene are SGHKS and YYEKEE (reference sequence). The CDR3: CASSLAGRDAYEQYF. The DNA of the CDR3 is TGTGCCAGCAGCTTGGCGGGGCGGGATGCCTACGAGCAGTACTTC.

This CDR3 is CASRHRQGWYEQYF. Written as DNA, the CDR3 is TGTGCCAGCAGGCATCGACAGGGTTGGTACGAGCAGTACTTC. The J gene is TRBJ2-7, the V gene TRBV6-5; 7 bases match TRBD1. The trim removed 6 bases at V and 4 bases at J, leaving 9 bases unmatched. From germline, CDR1 is MNHEY and CDR2 SVGAGI. The CDR3 is made up of 14 amino acids.

This clone is a singleton in its sample. The V and J genes are TRBV25-1 and TRBJ2-1, with D maybe TRBD2 (5 bases). The CDR3 has 14 residues. The germline CDR1 and CDR2 sequences are MGHDK and SYGVNS. V was clipped by 2 bases and J by 3 bases, with 8 bases between them. The CDR3 sequence: CASSEPRGYNEQFF. In DNA, the CDR3 is TGTGCCAGCAGTGAACCCCGGGGCTACAATGAGCAGTTCTTC.

This clone was recorded only once. The chain recombines TRBV2 with TRBJ2-3; TRBD1 matches 8 bases. V was clipped by 3 bases and J by 4 bases; unmatched bases: 6. This CDR3 comprises 15 residues. Germline assignment: CDR1 SNHLY and CDR2 FYNNEI. The CDR3 DNA is TGTGCCAGCAGTGATGGGACAGGCGTGTCAGATACGCAGTATTTT. This codes for CASSDGTGVSDTQYF. Full variable domain (missing parts from reference TRBV2 and TRBJ2-3): EPEVTQTPSHQVTQMGQEVILRCVPISNHLYFYWYRQILGQKVEFLVSFYNNEISEKSEIFDDQFSVERPDGSNFTLKIRSTKLEDSAMYFCASSDGTGVSDTQYFGPGTRLTVL.

The genes are TRBV9 and TRBJ2-2; D ambiguous. The length of the CDR3 is 12 residues. Germline loops: CDR1 SGDLS, CDR2 YYNGEE. Trimming cost V 1 base and J 7 bases, with 5 bases left between them. CDR3 residues: CASSVRDGELFF. CDR3 DNA sequence: TGTGCCAGCAGCGTAAGAGACGGGGAGCTGTTTTTT. Supplemented by reference TRBV9 and TRBJ2-2, the full variable domain reads DSGVTQTPKHLITATGQRVTLRCSPRSGDLSVYWYQQSLDQGLQFLIQYYNGEERAKGNILERFSAQQFPDLHSELNLSSLELGDSALYFCASSVRDGELFFGEGSRLTVL.

As to this clone: A far larger clone is off by one base, so a read error is likely. At the DNA level, this CDR3 is encoded by other sequences in the same sample as well. The rearrangement uses TRBV29-1 and TRBJ1-1; TRBD1 agrees at 7 bases. Germline trimming cut 6 bases from V and 8 bases from J; bases unmatched to any gene: 15. The CDR3 consists of 14 residues. CDR1 and CDR2 (germline): SQVTM, ANQGSEA. CDR3 residues: CSVANRDSFLEAFF. The CDR3 region has the DNA TGCAGCGTAGCAAATCGGGACAGCTTTTTAGAAGCTTTCTTT.

V gene TRBV7-3 combines with J gene TRBJ2-7; no clear D gene. The CDR3 sequence is 14 residues long. CDR1 is SGHTA and CDR2 is FQGTGA in the germline V gene. V was clipped by 5 bases and J by 1 base, with 12 bases between them. DNA of the CDR3: TGTGCCAGCAGCGCAACGGTCATTTCCTACGAGCAGTACTTC. The encoded protein is CASSATVISYEQYF.

The chain's CDR3 is CASSWGAMNTEAFF. The CDR3 coding sequence is TGTGCCAGCAGTTGGGGGGCGATGAACACTGAAGCTTTCTTT. The chain has TRBV27 and TRBJ1-1; D is possibly TRBD1 (6 bases). The CDR3 contains 14 residues. CDR1 is MNHEY, CDR2 SMNVEV, per germline (reference sequence). V was clipped by 4 bases and J by 0 bases, with 9 bases between them.